What follows are 13 T cell receptor beta chains derived from one specimen sequenced in a study of T cell repertoires in cytomegalovirus infection. In TCRdb, the reads were re-called with MiXCR into one record per CDR3 protein. This sample has 680,000 or so distinct CDR3 sequences; 35% occur once, and the top ten carry roughly 2.8%. Sequenced: PBMCs. These receptors all come from a human donor in good health (CMV status not recorded). Some clones in this sample may be carry-over from other donors' samples.

Written as DNA, the CDR3 is TGTGCCAGCAGTTACTCGGGGCGGCCTAACTATGGCTACACCTTC. It is translated as CASSYSGRPNYGYTF. The rearrangement joins TRBV6-5 to TRBJ1-2; possibly TRBD1 for D (5 bases). The germline V and J ends were trimmed by 0 bases and 0 bases, with 8 bases remaining between them. The CDR3 extends over 15 amino acids. Germline CDR1 is MNHEY and CDR2 is SVGAGI.

Note on this clonotype: The final CDR3 position lacks the conserved phenylalanine or tryptophan, pointing to a likely read error. The chain is built from TRBV29-1 and TRBJ2-7; TRBD1 matches at 8 bases. The trim removed 6 bases at V and 6 bases at J, leaving 10 bases unmatched. Germline V lookup: CDR1 SQVTM, CDR2 ANQGSEA. CDR3 length equals 13 residues. The CDR3 region is CSVEWAGGGEQYL. The CDR3 DNA reads TGCAGCGTGGAGTGGGCAGGGGGCGGCGAGCAGTACCTC.

This clonotype was found many times. The rearrangement joins TRBV7-8 to TRBJ2-3; D is undetermined. The CDR3 runs to 12 residues. Germline CDR1 and CDR2: SGHVS and FQNEAQ. The V end lost 5 bases, the J end lost 4 bases, and 7 bases lay between the germline ends. The CDR3 spells CASSPAPDTQYF. CDR3 nucleotide sequence: TGTGCCAGCAGCCCCGCCCCAGATACGCAGTATTTT.

This clonotype was recorded many times. The chain joins TRBV11-3 to TRBJ2-7, with D hard to call. Germline CDR1 SGHNT, CDR2 YENEEA. The CDR3 is made up of 12 amino acids. Trimming shortened V by 3 bases and J by 6 bases, and 9 bases separated the two germline ends. CDR3 nucleotides: TGTGCCAGCAGCTTGGGGTTTGGCGAGCAGTACTTC. This gives the protein CASSLGFGEQYF. The full variable domain, with the rest looked up from reference TRBV11-3 and TRBJ2-7, is EAGVVQSPRYKIIEKKQPVAFWCNPISGHNTLYWYLQNLGQGPELLIRYENEEAVDDSQLPKDRFSAERLKGVDSTLKIQPAELGDSAVYLCASSLGFGEQYFGPGTRLTVT.

The chain recombines TRBV6-5 with TRBJ1-4, with D hard to call. The V gene lost 10 bases and the J gene lost 0 bases, with 15 bases spanning the gap. The CDR3 spans 15 residues. Germline assignment: CDR1 MNHEY and CDR2 SVGAGI. The CDR3 region is CATSPDGATNEKLFF. The DNA of the CDR3 is TGTGCCACCTCTCCGGACGGGGCAACTAATGAAAAACTGTTTTTT.

The CDR3 spells CASSKSAYEQYF. CDR3 sequence (DNA): TGTGCCAGCAGTAAGAGTGCCTACGAGCAGTACTTC. The rearrangement uses TRBV28 and TRBJ2-7; no firm D call. The V and J ends lost 5 bases and 2 bases respectively, with 7 bases between them. This CDR3 spans 12 amino acids. The germline gives CDR1 MDHEN, CDR2 SYDVKM.

A word on this clonotype: The junction does not match germline at one end; this may be a read error. The DNA for the CDR3 is TGCGCCAGCAGCCTTGGCCAGGGGACTGAAGCTTTATTT. Encoded protein: CASSLGQGTEALF. The rearrangement uses TRBV4-1 and TRBJ1-1, with D possibly TRBD1 on 6 matching bases. In germline, CDR1 is MGHRA, CDR2 YSYEKL. This CDR3 comprises 13 residues.

In its sample, this clonotype was seen a few times. This chain connects TRBV4-1 to TRBJ1-5; tentative D call: TRBD1 (5 bases). Trimming pared 3 bases from V and 4 bases from J, leaving 13 bases between. This CDR3 has 15 residues. Germline assignment: CDR1 MGHRA and CDR2 YSYEKL. CDR3 amino acids: CASSHPGRLNQPQHF. The CDR3 DNA sequence: TGCGCCAGCAGCCACCCGGGACGGTTAAATCAGCCCCAGCATTTT.

The sample holds many counts of this clonotype. This chain connects TRBV7-2 to TRBJ2-7; 7 bases agree with TRBD2. The CDR3 spans 14 residues. The germline V gene encodes CDR1 SGHTA and CDR2 FQGNSA. V was pared by 3 bases and J by 2 bases, with 4 bases of the junction left unmatched. CDR3 bases: TGTGCCAGCAGCTTCCTAGCGGACACCTACGAGCAGTACTTC. Translated: CASSFLADTYEQYF. Complete variable domain (other parts from reference TRBV7-2 and TRBJ2-7): GAGVSQSPSNKVTEKGKDVELRCDPISGHTALYWYRQSLGQGLEFLIYFQGNSAPDKSGLPSDRFSAERTGGSVSTLTIQRTQQEDSAVYLCASSFLADTYEQYFGPGTRLTVT.

The chain carries TRBV19 and TRBJ2-2, with 9 positions matching TRBD2. Unmatched junction bases numbered 8, after V lost 9 bases and J lost 6 bases. This CDR3 is 14 amino acids long. Germline assignment: CDR1 LNHDA and CDR2 SQIVND (reference sequence). DNA of the CDR3: TGTGCCAGCAAGCGGGGGGCCGCGCCCGGGGAGCTGTTTTTT. Translating gives CASKRGAAPGELFF.

V and J are TRBV20-1 and TRBJ1-1, with D perhaps matching TRBD1 (5 bases). Germline V gene data show CDR1 as DFQATT and CDR2 as SNEGSKA (reference sequence). The CDR3 is 16 residues long. V lost 0 bases to trimming and J lost 0 bases, with 14 bases between them. The CDR3 nucleotides read TGCAGTGCTAGAGATTGGGGGAGGCGAATGAACACTGAAGCTTTCTTT. Its protein is CSARDWGRRMNTEAFF.

Many counts were recorded for this clonotype. The gene calls are TRBV6-1 and TRBJ1-4; D remains unclear. V lost 7 bases to trimming and J lost 0 bases, with 15 bases between them. Germline V gives CDR1 MNHNS, CDR2 SASEGT. The CDR3 has 16 amino acids. This CDR3 is CASTSSGITTNEKLFF. CDR3 nucleotides: TGTGCCAGCACCTCAAGTGGGATTACAACTAATGAAAAACTGTTTTTT.

This clonotype occurred once. The V call is TRBV2, the J call TRBJ2-1, with D perhaps matching TRBD1 (6 bases). The V gene lost 8 bases and the J gene lost 8 bases, with 22 bases spanning the gap. Germline CDR1 reads SNHLY; CDR2 reads FYNNEI. The CDR3 runs to 15 residues. The DNA of the CDR3 is TGTGCCAGCTTAGGGGGTGCAGGGAATGTCGATGAGCAGTTCTTC. Amino acids: CASLGGAGNVDEQFF.